This TCR beta chain was sequenced in a study of CD8+ T cells in alopecia areata. On the study more broadly: Tofacitinib administration to treated patients was oral, at 5 to 10 mg twice daily. Findings and limits, study-wide: In patients, TCRs were shared less clearly than in mice, and HLA may possibly be involved. On tofacitinib, scalp and blood still held many of the expanded lesional clones.

Reverse transcribed after extraction, RNA yielded cDNA as the sequencing template. The table came from immunoSEQ multiplex PCR; TCRdb's copy has only in-frame clones and leaves some out. The sample includes 110,000 to 150,000 clones, less than 70% seen only once; the top ten take around 15%. This clone has only a few counts. The target antigen is unknown. Regarding treatment: oral pan-JAK inhibitor, 5-10 mg twice daily. Alopecia areata patients had lesional scalp punch biopsies and peripheral blood taken from them. Here the sequenced sample was CD8+ T cells sorted from blood, taken at week 4, from a patient treated with tofacitinib. This sequence was found in a human donor with alopecia areata.

CDR3 protein: CASSLAPGTGFYIQYF. CDR3 DNA sequence: TGTGCCAGCAGCTTAGCCCCCGGGACAGGGTTTTACATTCAGTACTTC. This chain links TRBV11-2 with TRBJ2-4, with TRBD1 matching over 9 bases. V trimming: 1 base; J trimming: 8 bases; junction bases outside the gene matches: 9. The CDR3 has 16 amino acids. Per the germline V gene, CDR1 is SGHAT and CDR2 is FQNNGV.